Included here is one T cell receptor beta chain sequence, with context. Its antigen is still unknown. Base qualities are not recorded, but no much larger clone differs from it by a single base. This sample was included in a study of a mutant IDH1 vaccine in newly diagnosed glioma (dated by TCRdb to the early 2020s). Turning to the overall study: Across visits V03 through V10, patients got a total of eight vaccinations, given in weeks 1, 3, 5, 7, 11, 15, 19 and 23. Six visits were used for peripheral blood collection: V03 (baseline), V05, V07, V10, V12 and V13. The roughly 33 treated patients were approximately 60% male and 37.5% female, with a mean age of around 40 years. Before enrollment, most patients had been given radiochemotherapy with temozolomide as standard therapy, while the rest had received either radiotherapy alone or temozolomide alone. In the chemotherapy-containing groups, vaccination started alongside temozolomide cycles, whereas in patients who had radiotherapy alone it started 4-6 weeks after radiotherapy. Longitudinal TCRB deep sequencing was performed for about two dozen treated patients wherever samples were available for exploratory analyses. Study-level results and caveats: Selection of PBMC samples for TCRB deep sequencing was based on availability. Immune responses induced by the vaccine were seen in around 93% of patients across multiple MHC alleles. The authors noted that analyses of patient blood samples could not be reproduced because of sample limitations. No apparent relationship was observed between pseudoprogression and alterations in the top peripheral T cell clonotypes detected by TCRB sequencing.

Libraries were prepared through the immunoSEQ multiplex PCR assay. Following the manufacturer's protocol, the hsTCRB Kit was used to amplify rearranged TCR beta chain sequences. TCRB libraries were sequenced on an Illumina MiSeq. As for the authors' bioinformatics: Demultiplexing, trimming and gene mapping were performed with the kit vendor's proprietary platform. What TCRdb holds here is the immuneACCESS table cut down to in-frame rearrangements. Part of the clones is not present; checked against another copy, under half of the missing clones reflect an unresolved V gene, and the others are unexplained. That table is the source of V, J and clone size, and D and trimming were worked out from the DNA. This sample is represented by 52,000 or so clones; roughly 80% of them were singletons. In total, the top ten clones hold 6.2% of the sample. The sample's time point label, in plain terms: week 23, last vaccination. Each vaccine dose was 300 ug of a 20-mer mutant IDH1 peptide in Montanide, given subcutaneously with topical imiquimod. Donors had newly diagnosed WHO grade 3 or 4 IDH1-mutant astrocytomas with loss of nuclear ATRX. The samples were drawn from NOA16, a multicentre, single-arm, open-label phase I trial in Germany that tested a mutant IDH1 peptide vaccine in humans for the first time. Genomic DNA for TCRB sequencing was extracted from EDTA blood using the DNeasy Blood and Tissue Kit.

The CDR3, cysteine through phenylalanine, is 15 amino acids long. Left in the record is the CDR3 DNA by itself, 45 bases read in frame from the first base. Trimming accounts for 6 bases at V and 7 bases at J, while the number of junction bases matched to no gene is 12. Based on the germline V gene, the CDR1 and CDR2 sequences are SGHVS and FQNEAQ. Source: PBMCs, taken from a glioma patient whose treatment included an IDH1 peptide vaccine. The clonotype originates from a man in his forties with glioma. The sequence is built from TRBV7-8 and TRBJ2-7; TRBD1 matches 10 bases in the middle. The DNA sequence is TGTGCCAGCAGGGGGCCGGGACAGGGGCCGGGGGAGCAGTACTTC. It encodes CASRGPGQGPGEQYF.